This TCR beta chain was sequenced in a study of CD8+ T cells in alopecia areata listed by TCRdb under 2018. For context, the study as a whole: The treated patients took part in an open-label pilot trial in which moderate-to-severe alopecia areata was treated with oral tofacitinib at 5 to 10 mg twice daily. RNA came from the PAXgene miRNA kit for fixed scalp, the miRNeasy kit for PBMCs, and the RNeasy kit for mouse skin. To study T cell clonal expansion in alopecia areata, the researchers applied high-throughput TCRbeta sequencing to both the C3H/HeJ mouse model and human patients. For the treated patients, the SALT score, which quantifies what percentage of scalp surface area is affected, served as the measure of disease severity. Scalp clonality was compared across normal scalp (n=4), patchy alopecia areata scalp (n=8), and alopecia totalis/universalis scalp (n=8). TCRbeta CDR3 regions were amplified by immunoSEQ multiplex PCR with 35 Vbeta forward and 13 Jbeta reverse primers. Tofacitinib-treated patients had biopsies at baseline and at 4 and 24 weeks of treatment, with a later scalp biopsy in several patients. Patients received tofacitinib for 6 to 18 months and were then followed off drug for 6 months to check for delayed response and recurrence. In humans, TCRbeta sequencing was performed on scalp tissue and on sorted CD4+ and CD8+ peripheral blood T cells from healthy controls and from patients with patchy or totalis/universalis alopecia areata.

The time point label for this specimen denotes: roughly 26 weeks on oral tofacitinib. This sample's treatment or condition label indicates: oral pan-JAK inhibitor, 5-10 mg twice daily. From alopecia areata patients, peripheral blood was collected along with lesional scalp punch biopsies. PBMCs were isolated by density centrifugation and stained for CD3, CD4 and CD8, after which CD4+ and CD8+ T cells were sorted on a FACSAria. The junction carries 21 bases between V and J, which are trimmed by 5 bases and 6 bases respectively. The germline V gene encodes CDR1 PRHDT and CDR2 FYEKMQ (reference sequence). Measured from the cysteine to the phenylalanine, the CDR3 is 16 residues long. Solely the CDR3 DNA is kept, with 48 bases framed from the first base. General study outcomes and caveats: Many expanded lesional clones persisted in scalp and blood during tofacitinib treatment, which may partly explain relapse after stopping treatment. Higher clonality and more expanded CD8+ clones were observed in lesional scalp than in normal scalp, particularly in alopecia totalis/universalis, a finding suggestive of antigenic drive. The treated cohort was small, with a single nonresponder, so links between baseline CD8+ expansion and response need larger studies. Tofacitinib significantly decreased scalp clonality and the number of expanded CD8+ clones among the top 100 scalp clones. Shared TCR sequences between patients were less evident than in mice, which may be partly attributable to HLA diversity in the patient population. Scalp TCR repertoire analysis is complicated because resident alphabeta T cells in normal human skin are also sequenced, whereas mouse skin is dominated by gammadelta T cells.

Library preparation employed the immunoSEQ multiplex PCR assay. RNA was extracted from all samples and reverse transcribed into cDNA, which served as template for TCR sequencing. SuperScript III was used to make first-strand cDNA, primed with a 2:1 mix of oligo-dT and random hexamers. A synthetic immune receptor repertoire was used to gauge amplification bias, and whatever bias remained was removed computationally. The original methods were these. After raw reads were preprocessed to remove errors, the CDR3 was defined following IMGT conventions as running from the conserved cysteine to phenylalanine. Clonality was computed as 1 minus the Shannon entropy, with the entropy normalized by log2 of the number of productive unique TCRs. Whether scalp clones were CD4 or CD8 was inferred by matching scalp TCRbeta sequences against CD4 and CD8 repertoires sorted from blood. Entries here come from immuneACCESS through TCRdb and include only in-frame sequences with V and J called. Some clones fail to appear in such tables; in the studies checked, an unresolved V gene covers under half of the shortfall, and the cause of the remainder is unknown. V and J calls plus clone size are reproduced from that table; the DNA served to infer D and trimming. This sample gives over 150,000 clones in total; around 60% of them show up just once. Together, the top ten hold 10% to 15% of the sample.

For this clone: Which antigen it targets is not known. No qualities accompany the bases; no much larger clone lies one base away.

The receptor's source is a human donor with alopecia areata. Sample: CD8+ T cells sorted from blood, taken at week 24, from a patient treated with tofacitinib. The chain was built from TRBV13 and TRBJ2-3; no D gene is confidently identified. The nucleotide sequence reads TGTGCCAGCAGCCCCCCCCGAGGTTTACACCCCGATACGCAGTATTTT. This codes for CASSPPRGLHPDTQYF.